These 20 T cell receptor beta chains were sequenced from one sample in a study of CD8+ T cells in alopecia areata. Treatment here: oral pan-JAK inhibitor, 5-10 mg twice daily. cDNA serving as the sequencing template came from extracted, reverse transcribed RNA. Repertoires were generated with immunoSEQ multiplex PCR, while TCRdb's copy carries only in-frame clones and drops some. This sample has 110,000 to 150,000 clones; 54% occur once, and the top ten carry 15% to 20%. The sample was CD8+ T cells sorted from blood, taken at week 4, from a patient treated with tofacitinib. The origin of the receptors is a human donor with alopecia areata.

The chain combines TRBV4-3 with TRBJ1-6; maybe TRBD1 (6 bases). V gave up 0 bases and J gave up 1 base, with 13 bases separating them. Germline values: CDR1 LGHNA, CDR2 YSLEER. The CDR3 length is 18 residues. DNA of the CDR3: TGCGCCAGCAGCCAAGATTTGACAGGAGGTTCCTATAATTCACCCCTCCACTTT. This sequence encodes CASSQDLTGGSYNSPLHF.

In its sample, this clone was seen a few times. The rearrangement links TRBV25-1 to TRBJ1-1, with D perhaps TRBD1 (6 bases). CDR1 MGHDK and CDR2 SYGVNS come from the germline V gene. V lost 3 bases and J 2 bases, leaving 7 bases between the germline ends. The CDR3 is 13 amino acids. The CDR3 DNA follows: TGTGCCAGCAGTGACAGGGGAAACACTGAAGCTTTCTTT. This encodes CASSDRGNTEAFF.

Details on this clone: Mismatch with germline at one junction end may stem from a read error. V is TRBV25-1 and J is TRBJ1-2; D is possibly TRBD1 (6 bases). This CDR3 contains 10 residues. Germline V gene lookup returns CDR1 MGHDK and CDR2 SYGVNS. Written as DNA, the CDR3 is TGTGCCAGCAGTGATGGACAGATCGTCTTC. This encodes CASSDGQIVF.

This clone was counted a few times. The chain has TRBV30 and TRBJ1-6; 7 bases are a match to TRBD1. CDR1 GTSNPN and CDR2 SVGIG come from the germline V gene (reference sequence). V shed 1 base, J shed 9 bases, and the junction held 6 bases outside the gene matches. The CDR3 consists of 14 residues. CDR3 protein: CAWSAGQRGSPLHF. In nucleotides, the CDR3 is TGTGCCTGGAGTGCGGGACAGCGAGGTTCACCCCTCCACTTT.

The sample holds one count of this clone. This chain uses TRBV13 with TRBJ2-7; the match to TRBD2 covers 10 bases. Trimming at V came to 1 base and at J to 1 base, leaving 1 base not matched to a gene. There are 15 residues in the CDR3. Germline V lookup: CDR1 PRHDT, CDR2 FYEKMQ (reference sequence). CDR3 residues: CASSLALAGSYEQYF. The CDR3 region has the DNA TGTGCCAGCAGCTTAGCACTAGCGGGGTCCTACGAGCAGTACTTC.

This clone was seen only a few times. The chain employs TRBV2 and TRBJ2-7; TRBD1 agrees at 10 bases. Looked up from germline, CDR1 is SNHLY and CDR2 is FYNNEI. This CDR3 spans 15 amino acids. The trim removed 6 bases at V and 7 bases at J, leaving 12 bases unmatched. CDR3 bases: TGTGCCAGCAGCCACCCGACAGGGGGCTCGTCTGAGCAGTACTTC. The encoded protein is CASSHPTGGSSEQYF.

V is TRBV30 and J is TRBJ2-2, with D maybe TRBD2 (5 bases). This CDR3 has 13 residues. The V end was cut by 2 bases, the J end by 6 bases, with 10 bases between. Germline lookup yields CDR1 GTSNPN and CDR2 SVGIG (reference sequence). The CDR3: CAWSLEAAGELFF. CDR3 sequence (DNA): TGTGCCTGGAGTCTCGAAGCGGCCGGGGAGCTGTTTTTT.

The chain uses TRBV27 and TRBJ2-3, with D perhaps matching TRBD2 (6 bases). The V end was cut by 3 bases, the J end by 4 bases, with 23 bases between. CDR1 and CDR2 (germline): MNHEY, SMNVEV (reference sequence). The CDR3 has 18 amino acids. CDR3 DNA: TGTGCCAGCAGTTTTTCTTCGGGGGAGGCCTTCATTTCAGATACGCAGTATTTT. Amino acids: CASSFSSGEAFISDTQYF.

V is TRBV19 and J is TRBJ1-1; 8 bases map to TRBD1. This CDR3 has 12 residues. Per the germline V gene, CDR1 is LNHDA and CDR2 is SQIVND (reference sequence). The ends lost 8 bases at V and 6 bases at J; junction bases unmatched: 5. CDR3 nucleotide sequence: TGTGCCAGTGCAACACAGGGGGCTGAAGCTTTCTTT. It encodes CASATQGAEAFF.

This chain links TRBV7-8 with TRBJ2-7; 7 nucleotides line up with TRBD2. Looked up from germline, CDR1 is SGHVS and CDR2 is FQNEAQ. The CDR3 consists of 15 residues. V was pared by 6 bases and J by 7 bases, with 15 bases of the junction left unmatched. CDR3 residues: CASRETSSPTLEQYF. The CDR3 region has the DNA TGTGCCAGCAGAGAGACTAGCTCTCCCACATTGGAGCAGTACTTC.

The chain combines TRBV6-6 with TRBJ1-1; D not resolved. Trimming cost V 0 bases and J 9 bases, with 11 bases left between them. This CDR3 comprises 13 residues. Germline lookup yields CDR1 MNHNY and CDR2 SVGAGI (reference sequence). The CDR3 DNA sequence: TGTGCCAGCAGTTACTCGAGTGGGTCTCAAGCTTTCTTT. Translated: CASSYSSGSQAFF.

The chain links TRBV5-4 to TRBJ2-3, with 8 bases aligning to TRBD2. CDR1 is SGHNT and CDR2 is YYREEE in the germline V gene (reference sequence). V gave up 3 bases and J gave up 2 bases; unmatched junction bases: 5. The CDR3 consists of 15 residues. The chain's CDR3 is CASSSRGGSTDTQYF. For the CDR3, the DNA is TGTGCCAGCAGCTCCCGGGGGGGATCCACAGATACGCAGTATTTT. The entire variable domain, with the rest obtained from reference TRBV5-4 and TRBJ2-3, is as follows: ETGVTQSPTHLIKTRGQQVTLRCSSQSGHNTVSWYQQALGQGPQFIFQYYREEENGRGNFPPRFSGLQFPNYSSELNVNALELDDSALYLCASSSRGGSTDTQYFGPGTRLTVL.

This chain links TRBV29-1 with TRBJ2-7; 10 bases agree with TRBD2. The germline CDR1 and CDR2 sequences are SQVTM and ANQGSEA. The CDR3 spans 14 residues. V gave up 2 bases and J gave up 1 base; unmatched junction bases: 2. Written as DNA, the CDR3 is TGCAGCGTTGAACAAGCGGGGGGGTCCTACGAGCAGTACTTC. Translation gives CSVEQAGGSYEQYF.

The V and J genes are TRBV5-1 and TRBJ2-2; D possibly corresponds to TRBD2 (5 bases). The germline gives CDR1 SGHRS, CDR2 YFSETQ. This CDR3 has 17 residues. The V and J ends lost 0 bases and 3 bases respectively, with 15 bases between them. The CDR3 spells CASSLGVTTRDTGELFF. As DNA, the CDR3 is TGCGCCAGCAGCTTGGGCGTCACCACGAGGGACACCGGGGAGCTGTTTTTT.

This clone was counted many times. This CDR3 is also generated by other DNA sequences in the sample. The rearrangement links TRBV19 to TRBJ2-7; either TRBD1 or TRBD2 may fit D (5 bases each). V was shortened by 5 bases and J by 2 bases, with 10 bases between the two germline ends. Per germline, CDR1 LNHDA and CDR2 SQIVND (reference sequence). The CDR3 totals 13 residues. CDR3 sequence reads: CASSFGTAYEQYF. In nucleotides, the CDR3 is TGTGCCAGTAGTTTCGGGACCGCCTACGAGCAGTACTTC.

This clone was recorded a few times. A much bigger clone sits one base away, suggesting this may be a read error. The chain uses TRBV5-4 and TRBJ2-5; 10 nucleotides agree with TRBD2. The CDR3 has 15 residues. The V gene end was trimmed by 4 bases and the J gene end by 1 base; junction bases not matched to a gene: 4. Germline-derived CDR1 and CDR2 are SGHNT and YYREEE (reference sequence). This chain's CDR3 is CASSQERGGQETQYF. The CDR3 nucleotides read TGTGCCAGCAGCCAAGAGCGGGGGGGCCAAGAGACCCAGTACTTC.

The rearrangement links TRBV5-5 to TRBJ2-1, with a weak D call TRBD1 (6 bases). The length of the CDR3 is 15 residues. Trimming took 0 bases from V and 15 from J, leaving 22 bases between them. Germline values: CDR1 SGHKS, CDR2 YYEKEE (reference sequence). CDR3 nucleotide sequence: TGTGCCAGCAGCTTGGCCTTCGGGACACCTTCGGATGCGTTCTTC. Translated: CASSLAFGTPSDAFF.

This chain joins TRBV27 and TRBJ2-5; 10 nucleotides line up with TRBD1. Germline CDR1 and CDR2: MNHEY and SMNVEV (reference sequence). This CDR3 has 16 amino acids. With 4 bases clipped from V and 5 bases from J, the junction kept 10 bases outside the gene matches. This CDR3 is CASSYAGTGALETQYF. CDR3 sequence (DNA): TGTGCCAGCAGTTACGCCGGGACAGGGGCTTTGGAGACCCAGTACTTC.

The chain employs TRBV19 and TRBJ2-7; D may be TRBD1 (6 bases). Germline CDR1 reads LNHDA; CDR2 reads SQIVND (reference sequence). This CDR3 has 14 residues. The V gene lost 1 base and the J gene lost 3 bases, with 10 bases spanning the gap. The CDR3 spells CASSIGTVDYEQYF. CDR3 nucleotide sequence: TGTGCCAGTAGTATAGGGACAGTGGACTACGAGCAGTACTTC.

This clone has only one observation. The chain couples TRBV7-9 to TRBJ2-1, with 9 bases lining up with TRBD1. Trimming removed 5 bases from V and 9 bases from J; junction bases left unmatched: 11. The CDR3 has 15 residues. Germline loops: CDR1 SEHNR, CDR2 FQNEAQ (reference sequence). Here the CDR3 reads CASSGRDRDVIEQFF. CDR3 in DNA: TGTGCCAGCAGCGGCCGGGACAGGGACGTGATTGAGCAGTTCTTC.